This T cell receptor beta chain was captured in a study of early stage breast cancer tumors. Study-wide results and limits: Bulk DNA sequencing of unsorted cells missed chain pairing and markers.

Note on this clone: Its antigen is currently unknown.

The repertoire was sequenced with immunoSEQ multiplex PCR; TCRdb's copy has only in-frame clones and lacks some. The profile shows about 31,000 clones, roughly 77% of them singletons. Losses at the gene ends were 4 bases for V and 5 bases for J; bases not matched to a gene: 4. CDR1 and CDR2 from the germline V gene are KGHSH and LQKENI. The CDR3 is made up of 14 amino acids. The J gene is TRBJ1-4, the V gene TRBV18, with TRBD1 matching over 7 bases. This clonotype was sampled from a person aged 30-39 years with breast cancer. The material sequenced was breast tumor tissue. The DNA of the CDR3 is TGTGCCAGCTCACTTGGGACAGAAAATGAAAAACTGTTTTTT. Protein product: CASSLGTENEKLFF.